This section outlines one T cell receptor beta chain sequence together with its context. The data were obtained in a study of blood T cell repertoires in COVID-19. Turning to the study itself: Samples representing acute and convalescent COVID-19 were sourced from the United States, Italy and Spain. T cells, B-cell-depleted T cells, or PBMCs provided the cDNA or gDNA that served as material.

As handled by the study authors: Cell counts per sample came from amplifying reference gene primers. Method: immunoSEQ multiplex PCR; TCRdb's copy keeps in-frame clones and lacks some. V, J and clone size are those of that table, while D and trimming were read from the DNA. The table has 70,000 or so clones, approximately 83% seen once; the top ten hold around 6%. The clonotype was recovered from a woman aged 60 to 75 with acute or convalescent COVID-19. The source material was peripheral blood.

Here the CDR3 reads CASSSGPSSSGNTIYF. In DNA form, the CDR3 reads TGCGCCAGCAGCTCCGGGCCTAGCAGCTCTGGAAACACCATATATTTT. V usage is TRBV5-1 and J usage is TRBJ1-3; D not resolved. Germline CDR1 is SGHRS and CDR2 is YFSETQ. This CDR3 comprises 16 residues. Trimming stripped 3 bases from V and 0 bases from J, with 13 bases between.